This is a list of T cell receptor beta chains from one sample in a study of blood T cell repertoires in COVID-19. Sequencing was performed with immunoSEQ multiplex PCR; in TCRdb, only in-frame clones are kept and a portion is missing. The sample consists of about 60,000 clones, roughly four fifths of them appearing once. Sequencing was performed on peripheral blood. The receptors were sampled from a human donor in a cohort sampled during active COVID-19. Both conserved end residues are part of each CDR3.

cdr3_aa j_call v_call
CAWSVRNSNSPLHF TRBJ1-6 TRBV30
CASSLERLAGGNEQFF TRBJ2-1 TRBV7-8
CASRYRQEQYF TRBJ2-7 TRBV28
CASTTPGRNTEAFF TRBJ1-1 TRBV6-5
CASRPDRVYEQYF TRBJ2-7 TRBV2
CASGGGGVNEQFF TRBJ2-1 TRBV5-1
CASSSLAGTETQYF TRBJ2-5 TRBV27
CASSLLGQGTEAFF TRBJ1-1 TRBV2
CAISDLQTTGELFF TRBJ2-2 TRBV10-3
CAISESTGSTRPDTQYF TRBJ2-3 TRBV10-3
CASSYRGWNTEAFF TRBJ1-1 TRBV6-5
CATSRDPGFNYGYTF TRBJ1-2 TRBV15
CAWSVRRGARVFARTEAFF TRBJ1-1 TRBV30
CATSAESYSNQPQHF TRBJ1-5 TRBV15